The 3 T cell receptor beta chains given below trace back to one sample, sequenced in a study of T cells after yellow fever vaccination. TCRdb itself ran the 5' RACE reads through MiXCR, one entry per CDR3 protein. The top ten hold 3.2% of the sample, which has 340,000 or so distinct CDR3 sequences, under 15% seen once. The sample consisted of CD4+ T cells sorted from PBMCs, taken 15 days after the yellow fever booster vaccination. These TCRs come from a man aged 18 to 29 who received the YFV17D yellow fever vaccine.

The gene calls are TRBV7-2 and TRBJ2-7; D possibly matches TRBD1 or TRBD2 (5 bases each). Germline-derived CDR1 and CDR2 are SGHTA and FQGNSA. Between the trimmed V and J ends, which lost 4 bases and 2 bases, there was a span of 9 bases. The CDR3 runs to 13 residues. CDR3 in amino acids: CASSWDGAYEQYF. CDR3 nucleotides: TGTGCCAGCAGCTGGGACGGGGCCTACGAGCAGTACTTC.

This clonotype was counted ten times or more. The chain recombines TRBV12-3 or TRBV12-4 with TRBJ1-2; D is unclear. The CDR3 has 14 amino acids. V lost 7 bases and J lost 7, with 19 bases in between. Here the CDR3 reads CASTLGGQLSGYTF. In DNA, the CDR3 is TGTGCCAGCACCCTCGGCGGGCAGCTATCTGGCTACACCTTC.

This clonotype was counted between two and nine times. The V call is TRBV7-8, the J call TRBJ2-1; 9 bases match TRBD1. CDR1 SGHVS and CDR2 FQNEAQ come from the germline V gene. This CDR3 is built from 16 residues. Unmatched junction bases numbered 9, after V lost 5 bases and J lost 4 bases. The CDR3 DNA is TGTGCCAGCAGCCCAAACAGGGGGCGGGATTACAATGAGCAGTTCTTC. Translation: CASSPNRGRDYNEQFF.